One TCR beta chain is described in this entry. Its target is unknown. Cells designated naive CD8 were CD45RO-negative and were positively selected for CCR7, with terminally differentiated effector memory CD45RA+ cells excluded. Donors had no recently reported acute infections or vaccinations and were HIV-negative. Nashville, Tennessee was home to all donors, each a Caucasian adult. Trimming took 5 bases from V and 4 from J, leaving 12 bases between them. This CDR3 is 13 amino acids long. Per germline, CDR1 SGHAT and CDR2 FQDESV (reference sequence). These data originate in a study of shared clonotypes between healthy human individuals. Study in general: Aged 18 to 49, the donors were a couple of women and a few men.

General study results and limits: Between a few donors, naive CD4 clonotypes were shared at a level of about 5%.

The repertoire was sequenced with immunoSEQ multiplex PCR; TCRdb's copy has only in-frame clones and lacks some. The sample gives about 2.2 million clones, around 93% of which show up once; under 2% is in the top ten. V and J are TRBV11-1 and TRBJ2-7; the D gene could be TRBD1 or TRBD2 (5 bases each). Sample: naive CD8+ T cells from PBMCs. This receptor was taken from a man younger than 35 in good health. Some clones in this sample may be carry-over from other donors' samples. The CDR3 DNA is TGTGCCAGCAGCCACCATTGGGGGTACGAGCAGTACTTC. Its translation is CASSHHWGYEQYF.